This TCR beta chain originates from a study of cytomegalovirus exposure and HLA in healthy donors. About this clone itself: The antigen is not known.

Germline CDR1 MNHEY, CDR2 SMNVEV (reference sequence). Trimming removed 5 bases from V and 0 bases from J, with 11 bases in between. The CDR3 loop spans 14 amino acids. General study points: Subsequent analysis showed first-cohort TCR clusters tending to co-occur in 120 validation repertoires. In vitro, a few CMV-associated chains proved specific for CMV antigens. The investigators catalogued 150 to 200 TCR beta chains as cytomegalovirus-associated.

Profiling relied on immunoSEQ multiplex PCR, and the TCRdb table lists in-frame clones only, not all of them. The table lists about 79,000 clones, 80% to 95% of them singletons. The validation cohort, a group of under 150 subjects, included the donors and was separate from the roughly 720-subject first cohort. The sequencing sample was made of PBMCs. The receptor's source is a woman aged 25-40 years in good health and CMV-seronegative. The rearrangement joins TRBV27 to TRBJ2-7; a weak D match, TRBD1 (6 bases). The CDR3 sequence: CASSTVDSSYEQYF. Here the CDR3 DNA reads TGTGCCAGCAGTACGGTGGACAGCTCCTACGAGCAGTACTTC.